The 5 T cell receptor beta chains below all came from one sample that was sequenced in a study of cytomegalovirus exposure and HLA in healthy donors. Primers for the PCR totalled 60 Vbeta and 13 Jbeta. Data came from immunoSEQ multiplex PCR; TCRdb stores just in-frame clones and leaves some out. The table includes fewer than 130,000 clones, approximately 80% detected once. The specimen sequenced was PBMCs. The receptors shown here come from a woman aged 55-69 years in good health and CMV-seropositive.

This clone has more than one count but fewer than ten. This chain connects TRBV5-1 to TRBJ1-3; D unresolved. Trimming pared 1 base from V and 2 bases from J, leaving 10 bases between. The CDR3 covers 15 residues. Germline V gene data show CDR1 as SGHRS and CDR2 as YFSETQ. CDR3 in amino acids: CASSLFGETGNTIYF. CDR3 DNA sequence: TGCGCCAGCAGCTTGTTCGGGGAAACTGGAAACACCATATATTTT.

The chain is built from TRBV27 and TRBJ2-7, with D hard to call. Deletions cut 5 bases from V and 0 bases from J, with 11 bases between. Germline CDR1 is MNHEY and CDR2 is SMNVEV (reference sequence). The CDR3 consists of 14 residues. The CDR3 spells CASSVARSSYEQYF. The CDR3 nucleotides are TGTGCCAGCAGTGTCGCAAGGAGCTCCTACGAGCAGTACTTC.

The rearrangement uses TRBV6-1 and TRBJ1-5; D is possibly TRBD1 (5 bases). Germline CDR1 and CDR2: MNHNS and SASEGT. This CDR3 is 14 amino acids long. Deletions cut 7 bases from V and 4 bases from J, with 14 bases between. The CDR3 region has the DNA TGTGCCAGCACCGTCGGGGGGGGTAATCAGCCCCAGCATTTT. It specifies CASTVGGGNQPQHF.

The J gene is TRBJ1-2, the V gene TRBV11-2; D is possibly TRBD1 (5 bases). The germline gives CDR1 SGHAT, CDR2 FQNNGV. The V gene lost 0 bases and the J gene lost 7 bases, with 9 bases spanning the gap. The CDR3 extends over 13 amino acids. The DNA of the CDR3 is TGTGCCAGCAGCTTAGAACAGGCTCTTGGCTACACCTTC. Its translation is CASSLEQALGYTF.

The genes are TRBV4-1 and TRBJ2-3, with D possibly matching TRBD1 (5 bases). The ends were cut back, 7 bases at V and 5 bases at J, with 16 bases in the middle. The CDR3 runs 14 residues. Germline V gives CDR1 MGHRA, CDR2 YSYEKL. This CDR3 is CASTTVNRGDTQYF. CDR3 nucleotides: TGCGCCAGCACTACTGTGAATAGGGGAGATACGCAGTATTTT.